These T cell receptor beta chains were read from a single sample in a study of blood T cell repertoires in COVID-19. Sequencing was performed with immunoSEQ multiplex PCR; in TCRdb, only in-frame clones are kept and a portion is missing. The sample contains about 230,000 clones, 83% of which appear only once. The sample consisted of peripheral blood. The origin of the receptors is a woman in her 70s with active or convalescent COVID-19. Each CDR3 is given with its conserved first and last residue. Fields, in order: CDR3 DNA, CDR3 protein, D gene, V gene, clone size, CDR3 length, J gene. The D gene is left open where the match is weak. Some rows mark clone size as missing; the rest say once, few, many or name a class of expanded clone.

TGTGCCAGCAGCTCCACCCCTTCGGGGGGACCGGGCGAGCAGTACTTC,CASSSTPSGGPGEQYF,TRBD2,TRBV13,-,16,TRBJ2-7
TGTGCCAGCTCACCACGGGGGGGTGCCCTCGGGGGCTACACCTTC,CASSPRGGALGGYTF,-,TRBV18,-,15,TRBJ1-2
TGCGCCAGCAGCCAGTCCCGGGACAGGTCGTCCTACGAGCAGTACTTC,CASSQSRDRSSYEQYF,TRBD1,TRBV4-3,once,16,TRBJ2-7
TGTGCCAGCAGCTTAACAGGCATGCATCAGCCCCAGCATTTT,CASSLTGMHQPQHF,-,TRBV7-9,few,14,TRBJ1-5
TGCGCCAGCAGCACCGGACAGGGAGACAACTATGGCTACACCTTC,CASSTGQGDNYGYTF,TRBD1,TRBV5-1,-,15,TRBJ1-2
TGTGCCAGCAGTTACGCGGGACAAGAGACCCAGTACTTC,CASSYAGQETQYF,-,TRBV6-2/TRBV6-3,-,13,TRBJ2-5
TGCAGCGTTGGGGGCAGCCAAGAGACCCAGTACTTC,CSVGGSQETQYF,-,TRBV29-1,-,12,TRBJ2-5
TGTGCCAGCAGCCGCACATTGTTGAGCGGGAAGATATTCGGTCATGAGCAGTTCTTC,CASSRTLLSGKIFGHEQFF,TRBD2,TRBV5-4,-,19,TRBJ2-1
TGTGCCATCAGTGCCGGGACAGCCCTGTTTTTT,CAISAGTALFF,TRBD1,TRBV10-3,once,11,TRBJ1-4
TGTGCCAGCAGCTTAGGGGGCGCGGGAGGCTATGGCTACACCTTC,CASSLGGAGGYGYTF,-,TRBV7-8,many,15,TRBJ1-2
TGTGCCAGCAGCCAAGTCGGGGGATACAGTGAAGGGAATGAAAAACTGTTTTTT,CASSQVGGYSEGNEKLFF,-,TRBV3-1/TRBV3-2,-,18,TRBJ1-4
TGTGCCAGCAGGGTCGGACAGGGGAGGTCGGCCCTCCACTTT,CASRVGQGRSALHF,TRBD1,TRBV27,-,14,TRBJ1-6
TGTGCCAGCAGCCCCCCGGGGGGGGTTGGCTACACCTTC,CASSPPGGVGYTF,-,TRBV3-1/TRBV3-2,-,13,TRBJ1-2
TGTGCCAGTAGTATCGGTTGGCGGGGGTTGGTTGAGCAGTTCTTC,CASSIGWRGLVEQFF,TRBD2,TRBV19,-,15,TRBJ2-1
TGTGCCAGCAGTTACTCGAGGGCCCAAGAGACCCAGTACTTC,CASSYSRAQETQYF,-,TRBV6-5,-,14,TRBJ2-5
TGTGCCAGCAGCCACAGACAGTCCTACAATGAGCAGTTCTTC,CASSHRQSYNEQFF,-,TRBV3-1/TRBV3-2,-,14,TRBJ2-1
TGTGCCAGCAGCTTAACTAGGAAGTACGAGCAGTACTTC,CASSLTRKYEQYF,-,TRBV7-2,-,13,TRBJ2-7
TGCCGGGAGGTCTATAATTCACCCCTCCACTTT,CREVYNSPLHF,-,TRBV19,once,11,TRBJ1-6
TGTGCCATCAGTATGGACAGGATGTACGAGCAGTACTTC,CAISMDRMYEQYF,TRBD1,TRBV10-3,-,13,TRBJ2-7
TGCGCCAGCAGCCAAGGGGCGGGCCCCCCCCATTCTAATGAGCAGTTCTTC,CASSQGAGPPHSNEQFF,-,TRBV4-3,-,17,TRBJ2-1
TGTGCCAGCAGCCCATATGGGACTAGCGGGGGTAATGAGCAGTTCTTC,CASSPYGTSGGNEQFF,TRBD2,TRBV7-6,-,16,TRBJ2-1
TGTGCCAGCTCACCCTTTACAGGGGGGGACTATGGCTACACCTTC,CASSPFTGGDYGYTF,TRBD1,TRBV18,-,15,TRBJ1-2
TGTGCCAGCAGTTCTCCCACAGGTGGAGGGAGAACCCAGTACTTC,CASSSPTGGGRTQYF,-,TRBV7-9,once,15,TRBJ2-5
TGTGCCAGCAGCTTAGTAGCTCGACCCTCCAATTCACCCCTCCACTTT,CASSLVARPSNSPLHF,-,TRBV7-8,-,16,TRBJ1-6
TGTGCCACCGCGACAGGGGTAGGGGTAGCGGGAGGTGGTGAGCAGTTCTTC,CATATGVGVAGGGEQFF,TRBD2,TRBV10-3,-,17,TRBJ2-1
TGCGCCAGCAGCAAGCGACAGGGGGGAAACACAGATACGCAGTATTTT,CASSKRQGGNTDTQYF,TRBD1,TRBV5-1,-,16,TRBJ2-3
TGTGCCAGCAGTTTCGGCAGGGCCTATGGCTACACCTTC,CASSFGRAYGYTF,-,TRBV27,-,13,TRBJ1-2
TGTGCCAGTAGTCTGGGAGGGGACTATGGCTACACCTTC,CASSLGGDYGYTF,-,TRBV19,-,13,TRBJ1-2
TGTGCCAGCACCTCAGAAGGGCAGGGAAGGCACGAGCAGTACTTC,CASTSEGQGRHEQYF,-,TRBV28,-,15,TRBJ2-7
TGCGCCAGCAGCCGGTACAGGGATCCTAATGAAAAACTGTTTTTT,CASSRYRDPNEKLFF,-,TRBV5-1,-,15,TRBJ1-4